The next 2 T cell receptor beta chains were all read from a single sample in a study of PD-L1 blockade in urothelial cancer. The protocol was immunoSEQ multiplex PCR, while the TCRdb copy is restricted to in-frame clones and leaves out a portion. Altogether approximately 52,000 clones are present, approximately 77% being singletons, with the ten largest covering 3% to 4.5%. The material was PBMCs, obtained around atezolizumab (anti-PD-L1) treatment. The receptor source for this set is a man in his sixties or seventies with urothelial cancer.

The rearrangement joins TRBV27 to TRBJ2-7, with 11 bases lining up with TRBD2. CDR1 is MNHEY and CDR2 is SMNVEV in the germline V gene (reference sequence). CDR3 length: 16 residues. After removal of 5 bases from V and 2 bases from J, the junction contained 8 bases not matched to a gene. The DNA of the CDR3 is TGTGCCAGCAGTCGGTATAGCGGGAGGGGCGCCTACGAGCAGTACTTC. This sequence encodes CASSRYSGRGAYEQYF.

This chain uses TRBV19 with TRBJ1-2, with 7 bases matching TRBD1. V dropped 7 bases and J dropped 4; count of bases not matched to a gene: 9. The length of the CDR3 is 14 residues. Germline CDR1 and CDR2: LNHDA and SQIVND (reference sequence). CDR3 nucleotide sequence: TGTGCCAGTACCCCCGGACAGGCTACCTATGGCTACACCTTC. It codes for CASTPGQATYGYTF.